This TCR beta chain derives from a study of T cells in Graves' hyperthyroidism and ophthalmopathy. Trimming took off 3 bases at V and 4 bases at J, with 12 bases between the two ends. The CDR3 is made up of 13 amino acids. Germline assignment: CDR1 DFQATT and CDR2 SNEGSKA (reference sequence). At least ten counts were recorded for this clonotype. TCR beta CDR3 sequences were amplified from RNA transcripts. Carried out on the TCR CDR3, a first-round RT-PCR used the HTBI primer set. From the multiplex PCR reads, TCRdb called clonotypes with MiXCR, one entry per CDR3 protein. The profile shows some 720,000 distinct CDR3 sequences, roughly 17% of them singletons.

The sample was blood. The chain couples TRBV20-1 to TRBJ2-5, with D tentatively TRBD2 (6 bases). This sequence was found in a man younger than 35 with Graves' hyperthyroidism. Written as DNA, the CDR3 is TGCAGTGCTAGGTTGCCGGGAGTAGAGACCCAGTACTTC. This sequence encodes CSARLPGVETQYF.